This T cell receptor beta chain was documented in a study of breast tumors, draining lymph nodes, adjacent tissues. Study-wide results and caveats: Tumors had less TCR diversity than lymph nodes, more than nontumor tissue. Compared with basal-like, luminal-like tumors shared significantly more repertoire with nontumor tissue. Data only fit, rather than demonstrated, lymph node origin of most tumor T cells. Findings are consistent with lymph node origin and intratumoral expansion of most tumor T cells.

Of note for this clonotype: Its antigen is unidentified. One junction end does not reproduce the germline sequence, and a read error may be involved.

Germline CDR1 SGHRS, CDR2 YFSETQ. The CDR3 runs to 12 residues. In TCRdb, the multiplex PCR reads were re-called with MiXCR into one record per CDR3 protein. Of over 150,000 distinct CDR3 sequences listed, approximately 31% are singletons. Samples came from axillary lymph nodes draining the breast cancer. The specimen was axillary lymph node tissue. The clonotype comes from a female donor with breast cancer. Some clones in this sample may be carry-over from other donors' samples. The genes are TRBV5-1 and TRBJ2-1; D is unresolved. Written as DNA, the CDR3 is TGCGCCAGCAGCTTGGGAGACAATGAGCACTTCTTC. Translation: CASSLGDNEHFF.